The 21 T cell receptor beta chains presented below share a single source sample, sequenced in a study of T cell repertoires in cytomegalovirus infection. TCRdb recomputed calls from the reads with MiXCR, one row per CDR3 protein. Of around 340,000 distinct CDR3 sequences listed, under 35% are singletons. These TCRs' antigens remain unknown. Source: cultured PBMCs, taken from culture after CMV antigen stimulation. These receptors were obtained from a human donor in good health (CMV status not recorded). Some clones in this sample may be carry-over from other donors' samples.

This clonotype has just a few counts. The CDR3, as DNA: TGTGCCAGCAGGAAACCGGGACTAGCGGGAGTATTTGACACCGGGGAGCTGTTTTTT. Translation gives CASRKPGLAGVFDTGELFF. This chain links TRBV7-2 with TRBJ2-2; 14 bases align to TRBD2. The germline V gene has CDR1 SGHTA and CDR2 FQGNSA. Losses at the gene ends were 6 bases for V and 3 bases for J; bases not matched to a gene: 12. CDR3 length: 19 amino acids.

The chain is built from TRBV20-1 and TRBJ2-2, with D maybe TRBD2 (6 bases). The CDR3 contains 14 residues. Germline loops: CDR1 DFQATT, CDR2 SNEGSKA (reference sequence). V lost 3 bases, J lost 3 bases, and 11 bases lay in between. CDR3 protein: CSASLEGDTGELFF. The CDR3 DNA reads as TGCAGTGCTAGTCTGGAGGGCGACACCGGGGAGCTGTTTTTT.

The rearrangement uses TRBV7-8 and TRBJ2-3; 9 bases line up with TRBD2. The CDR3 length is 17 residues. Germline loops: CDR1 SGHVS, CDR2 FQNEAQ. V was pared by 0 bases and J by 3 bases, with 7 bases of the junction left unmatched. The chain's CDR3 is CASSLAMGGGATDTQYF. The DNA for the CDR3 is TGTGCCAGCAGCTTAGCGATGGGCGGGGGGGCAACAGATACGCAGTATTTT.

The chain is built from TRBV20-1 and TRBJ2-7, with 11 bases aligning to TRBD2. The CDR3 extends over 14 amino acids. Germline CDR1 DFQATT, CDR2 SNEGSKA (reference sequence). Trimming took 5 bases from V and 7 from J; bases not matched to a gene: 10. CDR3 region: CSALSGGAFGEQYF. The DNA for the CDR3 is TGCAGTGCTCTTAGCGGGGGGGCGTTTGGAGAGCAGTACTTC.

This clonotype was picked up one time. The chain has TRBV20-1 and TRBJ2-5; D may be TRBD1 (5 bases). Trimming pared 3 bases from V and 5 bases from J, leaving 13 bases between. Germline V gene lookup returns CDR1 DFQATT and CDR2 SNEGSKA (reference sequence). The CDR3 length is 13 residues. The CDR3 nucleotides read TGCAGTGCTAGTCCAGGGTTGTATGAGACCCAGTACTTC. Translating gives CSASPGLYETQYF.

This clonotype showed up just a few times. DNA of the CDR3: TGTGCCAGCAGCCGGGACCAAGAGACCCAGTACTTC. Amino acid sequence: CASSRDQETQYF. The chain couples TRBV11-2 to TRBJ2-5; D remains unclear. This CDR3 contains 12 residues. Per the germline V gene, CDR1 is SGHAT and CDR2 is FQNNGV. Trimming removed 5 bases at V and 0 bases at J, with 4 bases between.

The chain joins TRBV10-3 to TRBJ2-6; possibly TRBD2 for D (5 bases). The CDR3 contains 15 residues. With 5 bases removed from V and 0 bases from J, the gap between germline ends came to 8 bases. Germline V gene data show CDR1 as ENHRY and CDR2 as SYGVKD. CDR3 in amino acids: CAISRRHSGANVLTF. The CDR3 region has the DNA TGTGCCATCAGTAGGAGGCACTCTGGGGCCAACGTCCTGACTTTC.

A few counts support this clonotype. The V and J genes are TRBV12-3 or TRBV12-4 and TRBJ1-2; no reliable D call. With 5 bases removed from V and 5 bases from J, the gap between germline ends came to 9 bases. This CDR3 is 12 amino acids long. CDR3 sequence reads: CASSADGYGYTF. The DNA for the CDR3 is TGTGCCAGCAGTGCCGACGGGTATGGCTACACCTTC.

The rearrangement links TRBV6-6 to TRBJ2-2, with 7 bases that match TRBD2. This CDR3 comprises 15 residues. V dropped 11 bases and J dropped 2; count of bases not matched to a gene: 11. Germline-derived CDR1 and CDR2 are MNHNY and SVGAGI (reference sequence). The CDR3 DNA reads TGTGCCTCCCACCACCAGCGGGATAACACCGGGGAGCTGTTTTTT. This translates into CASHHQRDNTGELFF.

This chain uses TRBV7-2 with TRBJ2-5, with a weak D call TRBD2 (5 bases). Deletions cut 3 bases from V and 2 bases from J, with 13 bases between. Germline V lookup: CDR1 SGHTA, CDR2 FQGNSA. The CDR3 covers 15 residues. CDR3 in DNA: TGTGCCAGCAGCTTCGTGGCGGGCCAACAAGAGACCCAGTACTTC. Amino acid sequence: CASSFVAGQQETQYF.

The chain combines TRBV12-5 with TRBJ1-1, with no clear D. This CDR3 spans 12 amino acids. With 6 bases removed from V and 8 bases from J, the gap between germline ends came to 13 bases. Germline-derived CDR1 and CDR2 are LGHNT and FRNRAP. The CDR3 protein is CASGLDGGEAFF. As DNA, the CDR3 is TGTGCTAGTGGCCTCGACGGAGGGGAAGCTTTCTTT.

CDR3 DNA: TGCAGCGTTGAAAGGACGGCGCTGGGGATTCAGCCCCAGCATTTT. It specifies CSVERTALGIQPQHF. The chain links TRBV29-1 to TRBJ1-5; D gene ambiguous. This CDR3 spans 15 amino acids. Trimming stripped 2 bases from V and 6 bases from J, with 17 bases between. Germline CDR1 reads SQVTM; CDR2 reads ANQGSEA.

The rearrangement uses TRBV12-3 or TRBV12-4 and TRBJ2-7; D is uncertain. The CDR3 extends over 14 amino acids. The V and J ends lost 5 bases and 2 bases respectively, with 13 bases between them. The DNA for the CDR3 is TGTGCCAGCAGTCCGCTAGAAACTGCCTACGAGCAGTACTTC. It translates to CASSPLETAYEQYF.

The genes are TRBV13 and TRBJ2-4; a possible D gene is TRBD2 (6 bases). Germline V CDR1 and CDR2: PRHDT, FYEKMQ (reference sequence). This CDR3 spans 16 amino acids. Trimming stripped 5 bases from V and 0 bases from J, with 14 bases between. Here the CDR3 reads CASSPPGLKAKNIQYF. The CDR3 region has the DNA TGTGCCAGCAGCCCTCCGGGACTCAAAGCCAAAAACATTCAGTACTTC.

V and J are TRBV4-1 and TRBJ2-5, with a possible D match to TRBD1 (6 bases). Germline V lookup: CDR1 MGHRA, CDR2 YSYEKL. This CDR3 spans 15 amino acids. The V end lost 4 bases, the J end lost 5 bases, and 17 bases lay between the germline ends. CDR3 in DNA: TGCGCCAGCAGCCCTCAGGGGTTGGTGAGGGAGACCCAGTACTTC. Translated, it gives CASSPQGLVRETQYF.

The chain employs TRBV12-3 or TRBV12-4 and TRBJ1-1; D unclear. Trimming pared 7 bases from V and 0 bases from J, leaving 15 bases between. This CDR3 contains 15 residues. CDR3 loop: CASTNAGVLNTEAFF. The CDR3 bases are TGTGCCAGCACCAACGCGGGAGTATTGAACACTGAAGCTTTCTTT.

The J gene is TRBJ1-5, the V gene TRBV18; 9 nucleotides line up with TRBD1. V lost 5 bases, J lost 0 bases, and 5 bases stayed unmatched. The CDR3 contains 16 residues. Germline values: CDR1 KGHSH, CDR2 LQKENI. This CDR3 is CASSTRQGDSNQPQHF. DNA for the CDR3: TGTGCCAGCTCAACCCGACAGGGGGATAGCAATCAGCCCCAGCATTTT.

V is TRBV18 and J is TRBJ1-6; 9 positions match TRBD1. The V and J ends lost 6 bases and 6 bases, in that order; junction bases with no gene match: 9. The CDR3 spans 16 residues. Germline V gene lookup returns CDR1 KGHSH and CDR2 LQKENI. CDR3 nucleotides: TGTGCCAGCTCTCCCGGTGGGACAGGGATTAATTCACCCCTCCACTTT. This translates into CASSPGGTGINSPLHF. Based on the CDR3 plus reference TRBV18 and TRBJ1-6, the full variable domain is NAGVMQNPRHLVRRRGQEARLRCSPMKGHSHVYWYRQLPEEGLKFMVYLQKENIIDESGMPKERFSAEFPKEGPSILRIQQVVRGDSAAYFCASSPGGTGINSPLHFGNGTRLTVT.

The chain combines TRBV16 with TRBJ2-3; 7 bases align to TRBD1. CDR3 size: 13 residues. Germline CDR1 is KGHSY and CDR2 is FQNENV. Trimming cost V 0 bases and J 14 bases; bases outside gene matches: 8. CDR3 in DNA: TGTGCCAGCAGCCAATCGGGCACAGGGGAAACGTATTTT. This sequence encodes CASSQSGTGETYF.

This clonotype was counted between two and nine times. The chain combines TRBV20-1 with TRBJ2-1, with D hard to call. Germline lookup yields CDR1 DFQATT and CDR2 SNEGSKA (reference sequence). V was pared by 4 bases and J by 5 bases, with 12 bases between. The CDR3 is 13 amino acids. The CDR3 is CSATWRTNNEQFF. The CDR3 nucleotides read TGCAGTGCTACGTGGCGGACGAACAATGAGCAGTTCTTC.

CDR3 bases: TGTGCCAGCAGCTGGCCACTAGCGGGAGGCACTCGAGGAACAGATACGCAGTATTTT. It codes for CASSWPLAGGTRGTDTQYF. The chain uses TRBV7-4 and TRBJ2-3; 12 bases fit TRBD2. J gave up 3 bases and V 4 bases, and 14 bases lay outside the gene matches. Germline CDR1 SGHVT, CDR2 SQSDAQ. This CDR3 is 19 amino acids long.